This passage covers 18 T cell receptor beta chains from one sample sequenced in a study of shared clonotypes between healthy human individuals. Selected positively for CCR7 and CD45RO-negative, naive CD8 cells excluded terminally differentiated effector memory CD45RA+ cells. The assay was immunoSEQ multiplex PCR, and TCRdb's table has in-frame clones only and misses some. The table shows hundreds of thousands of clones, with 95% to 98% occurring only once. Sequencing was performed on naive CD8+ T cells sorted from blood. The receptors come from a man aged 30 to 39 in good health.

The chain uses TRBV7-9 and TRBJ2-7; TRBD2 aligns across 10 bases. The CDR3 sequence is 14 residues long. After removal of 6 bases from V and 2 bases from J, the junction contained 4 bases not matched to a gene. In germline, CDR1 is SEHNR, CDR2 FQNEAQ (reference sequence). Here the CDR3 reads CASSGLAEAYEQYF. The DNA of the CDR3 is TGTGCCAGCAGTGGACTAGCGGAAGCCTACGAGCAGTACTTC.

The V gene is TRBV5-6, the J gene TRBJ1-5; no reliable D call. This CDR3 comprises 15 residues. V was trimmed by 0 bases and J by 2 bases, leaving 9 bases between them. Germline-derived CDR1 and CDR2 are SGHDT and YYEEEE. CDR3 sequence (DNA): TGTGCCAGCAGCTTGGCCTTAGAGGGCAATCAGCCCCAGCATTTT. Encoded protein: CASSLALEGNQPQHF.

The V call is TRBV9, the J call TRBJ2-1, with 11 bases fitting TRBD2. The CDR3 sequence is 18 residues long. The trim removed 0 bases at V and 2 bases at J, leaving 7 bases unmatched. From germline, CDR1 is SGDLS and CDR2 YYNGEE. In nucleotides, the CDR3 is TGTGCCAGCAGCGTAGGTTTGGGACTAGCGGACCCCTACAATGAGCAGTTCTTC. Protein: CASSVGLGLADPYNEQFF.

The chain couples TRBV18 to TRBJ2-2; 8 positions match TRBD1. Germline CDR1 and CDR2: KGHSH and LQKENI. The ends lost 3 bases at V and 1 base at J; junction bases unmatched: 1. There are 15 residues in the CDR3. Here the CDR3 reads CASSPGQENTGELFF. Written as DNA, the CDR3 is TGTGCCAGCTCACCGGGACAGGAGAACACCGGGGAGCTGTTTTTT.

DNA of the CDR3: TGTGCCAGCAGCTACAACAGGGGGCAGACAGATACGCAGTATTTT. It translates to CASSYNRGQTDTQYF. The rearrangement joins TRBV7-6 to TRBJ2-3; 9 bases line up with TRBD1. The germline V gene encodes CDR1 SGHVS and CDR2 FNYEAQ. V lost 4 bases, J lost 3 bases, and 5 bases stayed unmatched. The CDR3 consists of 15 residues.

DNA of the CDR3: TGTGCCAGCAGTTCCCGACAGGGGGCGTTTGAAGAGCCCCAGCATTTT. As protein: CASSSRQGAFEEPQHF. This chain links TRBV27 with TRBJ1-5, with 10 bases matching TRBD1. The V segment lost 4 bases and the J segment 8 bases; nucleotides outside the gene matches: 11. This CDR3 has 16 amino acids. The germline V gene encodes CDR1 MNHEY and CDR2 SMNVEV (reference sequence).

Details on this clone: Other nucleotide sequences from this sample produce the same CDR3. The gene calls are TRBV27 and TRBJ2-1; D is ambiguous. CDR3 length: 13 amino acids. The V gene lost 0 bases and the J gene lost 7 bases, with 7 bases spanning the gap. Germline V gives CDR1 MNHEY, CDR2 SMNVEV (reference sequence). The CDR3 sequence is CASSLSVRNEQFF. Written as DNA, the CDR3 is TGTGCCAGCAGTTTATCGGTGAGGAATGAGCAGTTCTTC.

This CDR3 reads CASSLVLAGGPSETQYF. The CDR3, as DNA: TGTGCCAGCAGTTTGGTGCTAGCGGGAGGGCCTTCAGAGACCCAGTACTTC. The J gene is TRBJ2-5, the V gene TRBV27, with 12 nucleotides matching TRBD2. The CDR3 extends over 17 amino acids. Germline trimming cut 3 bases from V and 4 bases from J; bases unmatched to any gene: 9. The V gene's germline CDR1 is MNHEY and CDR2 SMNVEV (reference sequence).

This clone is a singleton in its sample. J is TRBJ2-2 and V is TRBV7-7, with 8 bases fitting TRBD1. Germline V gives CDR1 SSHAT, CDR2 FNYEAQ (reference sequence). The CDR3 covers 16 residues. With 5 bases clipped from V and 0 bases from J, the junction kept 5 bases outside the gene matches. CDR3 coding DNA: TGTGCCAGCAGCCCGGTGACAGGGGCGAACACCGGGGAGCTGTTTTTT. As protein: CASSPVTGANTGELFF.

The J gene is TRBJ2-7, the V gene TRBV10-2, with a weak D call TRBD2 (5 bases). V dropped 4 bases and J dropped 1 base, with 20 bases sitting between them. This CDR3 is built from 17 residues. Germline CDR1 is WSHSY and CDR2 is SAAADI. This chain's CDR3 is CASSGRVWGVTSYEQYF. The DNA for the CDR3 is TGCGCCAGCAGTGGACGTGTTTGGGGAGTTACATCCTACGAGCAGTACTTC.

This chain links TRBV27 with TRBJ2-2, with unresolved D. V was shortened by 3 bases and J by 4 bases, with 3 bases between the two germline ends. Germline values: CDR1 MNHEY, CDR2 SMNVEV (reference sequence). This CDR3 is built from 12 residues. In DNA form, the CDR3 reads TGTGCCAGCAGTTTTTCCACCGGGGAGCTGTTTTTT. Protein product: CASSFSTGELFF.

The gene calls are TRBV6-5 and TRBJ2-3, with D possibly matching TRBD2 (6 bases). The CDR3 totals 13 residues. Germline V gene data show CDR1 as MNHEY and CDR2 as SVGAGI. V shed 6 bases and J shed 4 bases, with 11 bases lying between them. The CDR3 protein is CASSLSGADTQYF. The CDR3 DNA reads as TGTGCCAGCAGCCTCTCGGGGGCAGATACGCAGTATTTT.

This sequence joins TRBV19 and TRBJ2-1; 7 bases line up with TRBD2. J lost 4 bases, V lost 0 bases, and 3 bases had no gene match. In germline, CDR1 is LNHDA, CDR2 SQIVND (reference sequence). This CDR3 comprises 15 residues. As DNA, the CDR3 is TGTGCCAGTAGTATAGAGGGGGACTATTACAATGAGCAGTTCTTC. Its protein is CASSIEGDYYNEQFF.

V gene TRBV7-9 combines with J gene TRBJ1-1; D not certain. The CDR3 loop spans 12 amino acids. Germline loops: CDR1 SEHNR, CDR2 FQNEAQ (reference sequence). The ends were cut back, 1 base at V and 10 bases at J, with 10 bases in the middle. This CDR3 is CASSLGPLRAFF. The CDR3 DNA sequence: TGTGCCAGCAGCTTAGGGCCTCTCCGAGCTTTCTTT.

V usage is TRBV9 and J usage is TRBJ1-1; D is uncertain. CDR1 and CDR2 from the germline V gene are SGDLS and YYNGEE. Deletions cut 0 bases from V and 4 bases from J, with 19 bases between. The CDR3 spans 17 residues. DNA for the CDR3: TGTGCCAGCAGCGTAGCGGCGGCAGAATTCCTTGGCACTGAAGCTTTCTTT. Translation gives CASSVAAAEFLGTEAFF. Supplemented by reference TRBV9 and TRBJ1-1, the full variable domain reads DSGVTQTPKHLITATGQRVTLRCSPRSGDLSVYWYQQSLDQGLQFLIQYYNGEERAKGNILERFSAQQFPDLHSELNLSSLELGDSALYFCASSVAAAEFLGTEAFFGQGTRLTVV.

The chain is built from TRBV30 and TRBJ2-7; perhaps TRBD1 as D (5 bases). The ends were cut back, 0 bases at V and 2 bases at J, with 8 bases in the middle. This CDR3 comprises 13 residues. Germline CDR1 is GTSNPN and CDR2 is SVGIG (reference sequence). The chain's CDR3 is CAWSVQAPYEQYF. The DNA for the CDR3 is TGTGCCTGGAGTGTACAGGCACCCTACGAGCAGTACTTC.

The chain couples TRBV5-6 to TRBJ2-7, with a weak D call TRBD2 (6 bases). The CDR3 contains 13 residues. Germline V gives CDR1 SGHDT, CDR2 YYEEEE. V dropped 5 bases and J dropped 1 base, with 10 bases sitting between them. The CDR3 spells CASRRDPSYEQYF. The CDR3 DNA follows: TGTGCCAGCAGGCGGGACCCATCCTACGAGCAGTACTTC.

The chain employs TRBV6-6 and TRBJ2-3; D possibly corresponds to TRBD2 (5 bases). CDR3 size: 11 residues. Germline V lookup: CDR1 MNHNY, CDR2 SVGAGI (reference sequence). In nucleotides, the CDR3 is TGTGGCTCTTACACCCGGGAAGTGCAGTATTTT. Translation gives CGSYTREVQYF.